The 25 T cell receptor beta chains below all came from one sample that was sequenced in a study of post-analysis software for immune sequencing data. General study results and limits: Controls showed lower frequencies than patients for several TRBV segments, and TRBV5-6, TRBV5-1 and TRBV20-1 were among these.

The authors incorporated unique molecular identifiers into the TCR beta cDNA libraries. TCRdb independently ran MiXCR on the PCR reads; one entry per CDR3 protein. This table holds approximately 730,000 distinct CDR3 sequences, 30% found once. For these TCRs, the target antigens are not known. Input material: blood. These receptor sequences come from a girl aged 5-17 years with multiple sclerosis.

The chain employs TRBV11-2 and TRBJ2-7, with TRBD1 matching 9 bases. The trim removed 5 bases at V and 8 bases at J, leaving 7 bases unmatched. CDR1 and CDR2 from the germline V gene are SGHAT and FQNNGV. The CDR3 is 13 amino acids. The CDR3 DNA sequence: TGTGCCAGCAGCGTTGACAGGGGGTCGAAGCAGTACTTC. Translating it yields CASSVDRGSKQYF.

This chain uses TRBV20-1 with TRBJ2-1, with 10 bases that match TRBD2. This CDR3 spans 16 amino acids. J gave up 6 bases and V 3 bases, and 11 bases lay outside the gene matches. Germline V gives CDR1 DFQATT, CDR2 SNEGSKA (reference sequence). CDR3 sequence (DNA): TGCAGTGCTAGGCCCCCTTCTAGCGGGAGTTTCAATGAGCAGTTCTTC. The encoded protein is CSARPPSSGSFNEQFF.

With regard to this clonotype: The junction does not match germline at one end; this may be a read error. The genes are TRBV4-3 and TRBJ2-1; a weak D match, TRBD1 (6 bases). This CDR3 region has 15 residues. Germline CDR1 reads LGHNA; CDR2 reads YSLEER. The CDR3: CAGSQDARGWNEQFF. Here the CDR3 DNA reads TGCGCCGGCAGCCAAGATGCCAGGGGTTGGAATGAGCAGTTCTTC.

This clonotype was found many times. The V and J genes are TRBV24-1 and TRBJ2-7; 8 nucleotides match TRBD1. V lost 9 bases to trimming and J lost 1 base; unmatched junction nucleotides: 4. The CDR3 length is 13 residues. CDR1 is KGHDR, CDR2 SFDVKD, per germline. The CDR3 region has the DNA TGTGCCACCGCCGGGACAGGATCCTACGAGCAGTACTTC. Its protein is CATAGTGSYEQYF.

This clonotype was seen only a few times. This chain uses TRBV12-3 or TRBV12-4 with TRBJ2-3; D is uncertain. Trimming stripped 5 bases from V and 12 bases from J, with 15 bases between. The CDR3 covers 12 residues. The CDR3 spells CASSLKGPDQYF. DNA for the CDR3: TGTGCCAGCAGTCTGAAAGGGCCGGATCAGTATTTT.

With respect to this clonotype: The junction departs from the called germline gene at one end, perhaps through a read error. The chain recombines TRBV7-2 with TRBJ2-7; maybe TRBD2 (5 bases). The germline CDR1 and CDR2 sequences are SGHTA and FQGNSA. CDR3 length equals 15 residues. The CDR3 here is CASSLLLGSSCEQYF. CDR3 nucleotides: TGTGCCAGCAGCTTACTACTGGGGAGCTCCTGCGAGCAGTACTTC.

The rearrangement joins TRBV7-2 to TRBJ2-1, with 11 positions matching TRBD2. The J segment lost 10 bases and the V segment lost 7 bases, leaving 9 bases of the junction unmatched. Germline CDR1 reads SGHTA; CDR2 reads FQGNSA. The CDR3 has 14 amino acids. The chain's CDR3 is CASIPVSGRGEQFF. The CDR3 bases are TGTGCCAGCATCCCCGTTAGCGGGAGGGGCGAGCAGTTCTTC.

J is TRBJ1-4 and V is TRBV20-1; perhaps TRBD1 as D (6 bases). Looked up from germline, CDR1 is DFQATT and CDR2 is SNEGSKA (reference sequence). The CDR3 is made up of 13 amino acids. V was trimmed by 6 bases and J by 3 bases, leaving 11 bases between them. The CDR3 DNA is TGCAGTGCAACAGGGCCCGCTAATGAAAAACTGTTTTTT. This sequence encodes CSATGPANEKLFF.

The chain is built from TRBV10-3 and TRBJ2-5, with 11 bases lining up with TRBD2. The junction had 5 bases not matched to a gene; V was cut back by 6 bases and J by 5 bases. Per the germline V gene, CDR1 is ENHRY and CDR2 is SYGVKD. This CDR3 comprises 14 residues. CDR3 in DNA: TGTGCCATCAGGCGGACTAGCGGGCAGGAGACCCAGTACTTC. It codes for CAIRRTSGQETQYF.

In DNA, the CDR3 is TGCGCCAGCAGCCGTGGGGACAGGGTTAATTCACCCCTCCACTTT. Translated: CASSRGDRVNSPLHF. The chain combines TRBV4-1 with TRBJ1-6; TRBD1 matches 9 bases. Trimming at V came to 4 bases and at J to 6 bases, leaving 4 bases not matched to a gene. The CDR3 is made up of 15 amino acids. CDR1 and CDR2 (germline): MGHRA, YSYEKL.

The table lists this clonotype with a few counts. The DNA of the CDR3 is TGTGCCAGCAGCGCGGACGTCGGAAACTATGGCTACACCTTC. Translated: CASSADVGNYGYTF. The chain employs TRBV7-8 and TRBJ1-2, with D hard to call. Germline CDR1 is SGHVS and CDR2 is FQNEAQ. The CDR3 is made up of 14 amino acids. Trimming removed 5 bases from V and 2 bases from J, with 12 bases in between.

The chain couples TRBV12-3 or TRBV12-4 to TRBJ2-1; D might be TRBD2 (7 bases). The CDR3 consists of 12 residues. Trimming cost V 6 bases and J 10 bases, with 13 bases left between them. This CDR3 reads CASRGGGPEQFF. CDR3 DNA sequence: TGTGCCAGCAGAGGGGGGGGCCCGGAGCAGTTCTTC.

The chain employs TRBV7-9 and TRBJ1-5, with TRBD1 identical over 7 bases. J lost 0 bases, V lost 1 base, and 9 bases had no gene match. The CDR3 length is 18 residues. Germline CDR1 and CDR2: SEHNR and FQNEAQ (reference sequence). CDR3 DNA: TGTGCCAGCAGCTTAGGACAGGGAAGGGGCCATAGCAATCAGCCCCAGCATTTT. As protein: CASSLGQGRGHSNQPQHF.

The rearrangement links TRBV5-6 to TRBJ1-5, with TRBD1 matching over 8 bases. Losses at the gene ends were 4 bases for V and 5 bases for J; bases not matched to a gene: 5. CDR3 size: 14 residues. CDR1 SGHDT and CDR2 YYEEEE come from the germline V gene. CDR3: CASSGAGGYQPQHF. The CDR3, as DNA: TGTGCCAGCAGCGGAGCAGGGGGCTATCAGCCCCAGCATTTT.

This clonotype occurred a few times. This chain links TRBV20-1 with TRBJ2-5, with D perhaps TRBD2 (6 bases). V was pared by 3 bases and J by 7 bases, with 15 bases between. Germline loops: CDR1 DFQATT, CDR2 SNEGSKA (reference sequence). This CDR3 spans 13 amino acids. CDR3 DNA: TGCAGTGCTAGGGGGACTCACTTGGGGACCCAGTACTTC. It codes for CSARGTHLGTQYF.

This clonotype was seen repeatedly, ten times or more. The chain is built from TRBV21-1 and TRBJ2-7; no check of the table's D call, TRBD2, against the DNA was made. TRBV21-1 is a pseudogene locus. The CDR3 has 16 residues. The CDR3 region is CASSKEIGGDPYEQYF. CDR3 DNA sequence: TGTGCCAGCAGCAAAGAAATCGGGGGGGACCCCTACGAGCAGTACTTC.

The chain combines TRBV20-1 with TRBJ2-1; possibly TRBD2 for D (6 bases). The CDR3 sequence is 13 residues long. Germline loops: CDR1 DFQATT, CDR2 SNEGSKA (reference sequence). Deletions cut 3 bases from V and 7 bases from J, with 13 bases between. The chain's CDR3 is CSARGLSGNEQFF. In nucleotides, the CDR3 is TGCAGTGCTAGGGGACTTTCCGGGAATGAGCAGTTCTTC.

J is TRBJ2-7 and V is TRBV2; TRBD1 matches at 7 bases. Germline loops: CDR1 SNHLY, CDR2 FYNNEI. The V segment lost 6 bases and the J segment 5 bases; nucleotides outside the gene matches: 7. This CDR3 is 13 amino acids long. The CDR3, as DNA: TGTGCCAGCAGACCAATAGGGGGCCACGAGCAGTACTTC. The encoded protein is CASRPIGGHEQYF.

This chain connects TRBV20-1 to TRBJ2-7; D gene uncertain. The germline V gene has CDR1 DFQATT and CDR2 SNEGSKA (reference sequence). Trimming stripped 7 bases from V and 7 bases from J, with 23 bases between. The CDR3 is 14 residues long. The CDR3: CSVAGSLSYNEQYF. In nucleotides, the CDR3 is TGCAGTGTAGCCGGATCCCTCTCCTACAATGAGCAGTACTTC.

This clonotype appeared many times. The DNA for the CDR3 is TGCAGCGTTGAAATGGCCGAAGAGACCCAGTACTTC. Residues: CSVEMAEETQYF. The chain recombines TRBV29-1 with TRBJ2-5; D not certain. V was pared by 2 bases and J by 3 bases, with 7 bases between. Germline CDR1 reads SQVTM; CDR2 reads ANQGSEA. The CDR3 extends over 12 amino acids.

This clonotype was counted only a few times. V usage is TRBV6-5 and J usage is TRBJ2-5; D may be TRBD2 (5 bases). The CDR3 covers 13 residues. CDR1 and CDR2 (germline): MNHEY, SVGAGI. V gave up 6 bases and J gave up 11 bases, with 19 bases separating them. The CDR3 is CASRRADPLEQYF. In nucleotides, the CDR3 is TGTGCCAGCAGGCGGGCAGACCCGCTGGAGCAGTACTTC.

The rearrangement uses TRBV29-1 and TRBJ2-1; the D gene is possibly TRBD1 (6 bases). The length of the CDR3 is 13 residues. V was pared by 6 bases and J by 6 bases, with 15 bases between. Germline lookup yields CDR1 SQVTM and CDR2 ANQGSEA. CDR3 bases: TGCAGCGTCGAGACCCAGGGGCCCAATGAGCAGTTCTTC. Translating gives CSVETQGPNEQFF.

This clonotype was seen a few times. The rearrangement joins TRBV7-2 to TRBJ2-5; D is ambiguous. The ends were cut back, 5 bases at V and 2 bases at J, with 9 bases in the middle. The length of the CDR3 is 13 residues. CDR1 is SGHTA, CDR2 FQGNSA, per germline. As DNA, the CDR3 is TGTGCCAGCAGCATAACAGTACAAGAGACCCAGTACTTC. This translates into CASSITVQETQYF.

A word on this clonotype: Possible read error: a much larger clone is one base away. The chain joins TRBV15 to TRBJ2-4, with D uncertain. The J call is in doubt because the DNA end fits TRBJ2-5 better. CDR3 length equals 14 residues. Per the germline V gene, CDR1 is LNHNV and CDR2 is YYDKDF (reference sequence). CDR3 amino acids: CATSRETAQETQYF. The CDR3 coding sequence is TGTGCCACCAGCAGAGAAACCGCCCAAGAGACCCAGTACTTC.

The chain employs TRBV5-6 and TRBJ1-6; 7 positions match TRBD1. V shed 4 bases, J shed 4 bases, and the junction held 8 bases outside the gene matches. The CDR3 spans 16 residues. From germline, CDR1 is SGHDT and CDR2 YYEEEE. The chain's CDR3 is CASSLQGTHYNSPLHF. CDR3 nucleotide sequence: TGTGCCAGCAGCCTACAGGGGACCCATTATAATTCACCCCTCCACTTT.